This paragraph reports one T cell receptor (beta chain). No antigen is known for it. PCR employed 60 Vbeta and 13 Jbeta primers. Clones were sequenced by immunoSEQ multiplex PCR, and TCRdb holds only the in-frame ones, with some missing. The sample holds about 140,000 clones. CDR3 length: 13 residues. CDR1 and CDR2 (germline): MNHNS, SASEGT. The V end lost 6 bases, the J end lost 3 bases, and 9 bases lay between the germline ends. The data derive from a study of cytomegalovirus exposure and HLA in healthy donors. Study findings and constraints: Among TCR beta chains of equal frequency, HLA-associated ones were more clonally expanded in a later analysis. In a later analysis, a missense DCLRE1C variant was linked to TCR beta V- and J-gene trimming.

This chain connects TRBV6-1 to TRBJ1-5; perhaps TRBD1 as D (5 bases). The TCR comes from a man between 40 and 49 years old in good health and CMV-seronegative. The sequenced sample was PBMCs. The CDR3 DNA reads TGTGCCAGCAGGGCAGGGTTCAATCAGCCCCAGCATTTT. Translated, it gives CASRAGFNQPQHF.